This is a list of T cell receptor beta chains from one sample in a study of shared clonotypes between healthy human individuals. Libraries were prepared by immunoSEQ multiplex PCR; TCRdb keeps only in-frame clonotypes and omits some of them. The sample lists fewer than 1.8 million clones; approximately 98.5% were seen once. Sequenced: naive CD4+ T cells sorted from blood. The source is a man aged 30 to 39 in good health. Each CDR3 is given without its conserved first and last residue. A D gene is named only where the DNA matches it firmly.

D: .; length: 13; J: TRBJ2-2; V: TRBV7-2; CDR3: ASSLGAGEGGELF
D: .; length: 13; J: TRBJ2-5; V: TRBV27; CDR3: ASSLGLAPSETQY
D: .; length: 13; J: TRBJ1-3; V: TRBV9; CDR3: ASSVSGASGNTIY
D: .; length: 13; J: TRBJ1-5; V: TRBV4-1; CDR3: ASSQAPGVSQPQH
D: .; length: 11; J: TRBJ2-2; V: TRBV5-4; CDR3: ASSGRSSGELF
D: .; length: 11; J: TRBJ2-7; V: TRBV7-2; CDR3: ASSLGLGYEQY
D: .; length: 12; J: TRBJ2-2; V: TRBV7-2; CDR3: ASTPIGEAGELF
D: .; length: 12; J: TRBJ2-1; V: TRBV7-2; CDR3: AVQLALAGGGQF
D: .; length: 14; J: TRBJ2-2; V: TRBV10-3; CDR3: AISESILASRGELF
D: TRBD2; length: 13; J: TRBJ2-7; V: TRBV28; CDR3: ASSLPTSGRVKQY
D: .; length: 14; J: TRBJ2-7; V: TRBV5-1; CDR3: ASSLESGYRAYEQY
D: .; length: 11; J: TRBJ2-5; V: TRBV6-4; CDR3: ASSPKLGSTQY
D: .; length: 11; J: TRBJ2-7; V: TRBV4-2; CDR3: ASSRGSPNEQY
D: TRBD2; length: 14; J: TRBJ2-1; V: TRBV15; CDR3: ATSRDLAGGLGEQF
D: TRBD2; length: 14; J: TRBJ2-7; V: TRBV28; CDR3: ASSLFLAGGRREQY
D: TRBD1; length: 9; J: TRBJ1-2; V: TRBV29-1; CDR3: SVGRTGGYT
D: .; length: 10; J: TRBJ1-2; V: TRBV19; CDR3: ASRPQGGGYT
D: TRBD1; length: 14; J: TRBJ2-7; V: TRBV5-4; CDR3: ASSPIAGTGGSEQY
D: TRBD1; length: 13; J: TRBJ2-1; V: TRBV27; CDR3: ASSSRDRSYNEQF